This T cell receptor beta chain is from a study of Ad26.COV2.S vaccination and SARS-CoV-2 variants. About the study: Donor joined the COV1001 Ad26.COV2.S trial arm.

Clones were read by immunoSEQ multiplex PCR, and TCRdb kept only the in-frame ones, dropping some. The sample has 240,000 or so clones; approximately 87% are singletons. On this clone: As yet, its antigen is unknown.

Sample treatment: roughly 19 received Ad26.COV2.S at low or high dose, single or two shots; 5 received placebo; per-sample allocation not given. The investigators took samples on day 63 after the first vaccine or placebo injection. Findings and caveats of the study: Measurements of TCR breadth and depth may have given underestimates of the total T cell responses.

The sequence was collected from a person between 18 and 65 years old who received the Ad26.COV2.S COVID-19 vaccine or a placebo. The material was peripheral blood, obtained in a trial of Ad26.COV2.S vaccine versus placebo.

This CDR3 is CAISQRVRPPWGTGELFF. The CDR3 bases are TGTGCCATCAGCCAGAGGGTCCGGCCCCCCTGGGGGACCGGGGAGCTGTTTTTT. The rearrangement joins TRBV10-3 to TRBJ2-2; D is possibly TRBD1 or TRBD2 (5 bases each). CDR1 is ENHRY, CDR2 SYGVKD, per germline. The V gene lost 6 bases and the J gene lost 5 bases, with 25 bases spanning the gap. This CDR3 has 18 residues.